This T cell receptor (beta chain) emerged from a study of blood T cell repertoires in COVID-19. Study at large: The study drew acute and convalescent COVID-19 samples from the United States, Italy and Spain. PBMCs, B-cell-depleted T cells, or T cells were the source of the cDNA or gDNA that made up the material.

Trimming took 0 bases from V and 9 from J, leaving 7 bases between them. The germline V gene encodes CDR1 SGHDT and CDR2 YYEEEE. CDR3 size: 12 residues. In the authors' methods: How many nucleated cells were present was estimated from reference gene primer amplification. Using immunoSEQ multiplex PCR, the repertoire was profiled, and TCRdb retains in-frame clones only, with some absent. From that table come the V and J calls and clone size; the DNA was used to work out D and trimming. The sample holds roughly 40,000 clones, 70% to 80% seen once. The clonotype originates from a man between 65 and 79 years old with active or convalescent COVID-19. This sequence joins TRBV5-6 and TRBJ1-5; D gene ambiguous. Sequenced sample: peripheral blood. CDR3 in DNA: TGTGCCAGCAGCTTGGCTGGCCGGCCCCAGCATTTT. Residues: CASSLAGRPQHF. Drawing the rest from reference TRBV5-6 and TRBJ1-5, the complete variable domain is DAGVTQSPTHLIKTRGQQVTLRCSPKSGHDTVSWYQQALGQGPQFIFQYYEEEERQRGNFPDRFSGHQFPNYSSELNVNALLLGDSALYLCASSLAGRPQHFGDGTRLSIL.